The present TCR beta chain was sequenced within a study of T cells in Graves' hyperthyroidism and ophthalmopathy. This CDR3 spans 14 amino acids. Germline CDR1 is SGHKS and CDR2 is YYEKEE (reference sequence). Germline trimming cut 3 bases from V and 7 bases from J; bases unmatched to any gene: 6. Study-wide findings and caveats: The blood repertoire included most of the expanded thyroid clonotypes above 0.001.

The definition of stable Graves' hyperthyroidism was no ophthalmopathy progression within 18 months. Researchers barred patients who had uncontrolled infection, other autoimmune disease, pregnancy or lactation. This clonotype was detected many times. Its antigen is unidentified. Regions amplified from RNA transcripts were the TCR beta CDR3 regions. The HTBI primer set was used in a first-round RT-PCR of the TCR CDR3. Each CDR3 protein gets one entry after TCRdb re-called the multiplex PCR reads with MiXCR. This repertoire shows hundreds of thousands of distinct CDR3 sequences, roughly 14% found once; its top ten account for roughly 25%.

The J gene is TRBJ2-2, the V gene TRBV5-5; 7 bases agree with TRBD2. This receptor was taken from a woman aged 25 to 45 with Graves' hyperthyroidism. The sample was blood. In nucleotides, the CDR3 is TGTGCCAGCAGCTCCGGGAGGTTGGGCGGGGAGCTGTTTTTT. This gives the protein CASSSGRLGGELFF.